This T cell receptor (beta chain) was obtained from a study of T cells in Graves' hyperthyroidism and ophthalmopathy. Whole-study context: Peripheral blood was secured at the point of initial diagnosis, before any treatment.

Amplification of TCR beta CDR3 regions was performed using RNA transcripts as template. The TCR CDR3 was amplified in a first-round RT-PCR using the HTBI primer set. TCRdb reprocessed the multiplex PCR reads via MiXCR and lists one record per CDR3 protein. The data hold fewer than 550,000 distinct CDR3 sequences, with more than 15% observed a single time. Study-wide points: Most thyroid clonotypes that were expanded above 0.001 also turned up in blood.

Remarks on this clonotype: What it recognizes is unknown.

This CDR3 region has 18 residues. In germline, CDR1 is MNHNY, CDR2 SVGAGI (reference sequence). J gave up 1 base and V 2 bases, and 10 bases lay outside the gene matches. The chain has TRBV6-6 and TRBJ2-5, with 10 bases lining up with TRBD1. This sequence was found in a woman in her late teens or twenties with Graves' hyperthyroidism. Sequenced: blood. The CDR3 loop reads CASSYGGQGSFFQETQYF. Written as DNA, the CDR3 is TGTGCCAGCAGTTACGGGGGACAGGGGAGCTTCTTCCAAGAGACCCAGTACTTC.